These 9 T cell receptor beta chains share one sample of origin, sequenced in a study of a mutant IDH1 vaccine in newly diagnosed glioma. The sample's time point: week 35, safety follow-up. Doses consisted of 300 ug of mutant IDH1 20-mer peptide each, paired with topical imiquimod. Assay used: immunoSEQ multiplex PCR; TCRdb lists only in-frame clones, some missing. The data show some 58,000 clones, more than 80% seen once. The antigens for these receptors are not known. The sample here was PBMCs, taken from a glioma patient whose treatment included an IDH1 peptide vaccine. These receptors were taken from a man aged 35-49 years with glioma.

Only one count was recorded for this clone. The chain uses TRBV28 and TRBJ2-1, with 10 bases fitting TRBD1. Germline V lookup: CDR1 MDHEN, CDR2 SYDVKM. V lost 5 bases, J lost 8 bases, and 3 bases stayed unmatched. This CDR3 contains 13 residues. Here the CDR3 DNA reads TGTGCCAGCAGTGGGGACAGGGGATATGAGCAGTTCTTC. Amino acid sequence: CASSGDRGYEQFF.

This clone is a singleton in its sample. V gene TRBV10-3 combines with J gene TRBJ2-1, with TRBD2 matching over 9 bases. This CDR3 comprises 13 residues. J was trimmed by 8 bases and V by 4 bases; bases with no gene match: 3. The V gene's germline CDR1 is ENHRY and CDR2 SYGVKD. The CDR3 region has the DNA TGTGCCATCAGTGGTAGCGGGAGTGATGAGCAGTTCTTC. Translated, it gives CAISGSGSDEQFF.

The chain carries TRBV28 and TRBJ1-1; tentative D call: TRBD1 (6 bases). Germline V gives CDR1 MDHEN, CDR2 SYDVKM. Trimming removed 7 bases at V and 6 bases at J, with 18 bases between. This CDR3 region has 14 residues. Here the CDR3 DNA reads TGTGCCAGCACACAGAGGACAGCTGACGCTGAAGCTTTCTTT. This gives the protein CASTQRTADAEAFF.

The CDR3 is CASSLTPPGQGAIQPQHF. As DNA, the CDR3 is TGTGCCAGCAGCTTGACCCCCCCGGGACAGGGGGCTATTCAGCCCCAGCATTTT. The V gene is TRBV5-5, the J gene TRBJ1-5; TRBD1 matches 12 bases. The CDR3 contains 18 residues. The V gene end was trimmed by 1 base and the J gene end by 6 bases; junction bases not matched to a gene: 11. Germline CDR1 is SGHKS and CDR2 is YYEKEE (reference sequence). Filled out from reference TRBV5-5 and TRBJ1-5, the complete variable domain reads DAGVTQSPTHLIKTRGQQVTLRCSPISGHKSVSWYQQVLGQGPQFIFQYYEKEERGRGNFPDRFSARQFPNYSSELNVNALLLGDSALYLCASSLTPPGQGAIQPQHFGDGTRLSIL.

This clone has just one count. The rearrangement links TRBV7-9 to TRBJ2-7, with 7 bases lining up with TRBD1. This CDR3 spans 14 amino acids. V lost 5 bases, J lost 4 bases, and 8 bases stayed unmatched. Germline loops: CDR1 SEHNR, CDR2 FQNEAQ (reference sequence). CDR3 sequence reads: CASSPDRTQYEQYF. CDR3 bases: TGTGCCAGCAGCCCGGACAGGACCCAATACGAGCAGTACTTC.

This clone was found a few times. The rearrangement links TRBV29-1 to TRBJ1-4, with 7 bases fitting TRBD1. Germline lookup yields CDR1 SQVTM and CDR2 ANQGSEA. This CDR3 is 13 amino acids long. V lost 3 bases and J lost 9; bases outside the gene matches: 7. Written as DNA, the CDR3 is TGCAGCGTTGATCTGACAGGGAGTCAAAAACTGTTTTTT. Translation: CSVDLTGSQKLFF.

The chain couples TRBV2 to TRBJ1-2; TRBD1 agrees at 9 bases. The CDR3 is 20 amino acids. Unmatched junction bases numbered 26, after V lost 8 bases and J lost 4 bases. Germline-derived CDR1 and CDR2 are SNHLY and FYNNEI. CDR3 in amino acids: CASGRDVESRDRESVYGYTF. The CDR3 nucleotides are TGTGCCAGCGGGCGAGACGTTGAGTCCCGGGACAGGGAAAGCGTCTATGGCTACACCTTC.

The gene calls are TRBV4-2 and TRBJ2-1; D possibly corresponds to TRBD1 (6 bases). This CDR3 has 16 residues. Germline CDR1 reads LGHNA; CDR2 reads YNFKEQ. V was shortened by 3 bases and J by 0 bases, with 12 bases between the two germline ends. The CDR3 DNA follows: TGTGCCAGCAGCCAGCCGGGACAAAGCTCCTACAATGAGCAGTTCTTC. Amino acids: CASSQPGQSSYNEQFF.

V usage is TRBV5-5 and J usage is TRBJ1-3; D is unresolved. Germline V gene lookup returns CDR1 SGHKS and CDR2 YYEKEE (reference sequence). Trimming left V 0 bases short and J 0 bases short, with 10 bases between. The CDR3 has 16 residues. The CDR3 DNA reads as TGTGCCAGCAGCTTGGCGGGGAGACCCTCTGGAAACACCATATATTTT. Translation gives CASSLAGRPSGNTIYF.